These T cell receptor beta chains were read from a single sample in a study of identifying expanded T cells in peripheral blood. The method was immunoSEQ multiplex PCR; TCRdb's version includes in-frame clones alone and lacks a portion of them. The data contain roughly 120,000 clones, around 89% of them singletons. The sequenced sample was blood. Receptors were obtained from a person between 18 and 75 years old in good health. Both conserved end residues are part of each CDR3. D genes are given only for firm matches. Expanded clones get a size class; other rows say once, few or many, or leave the size out.

D,V,J,size,DNA,CDR3
TRBD1,TRBV19,TRBJ1-5,few,TGTGCCAGTAGGGTACAGGGGTTCGGTCAGCCCCAGCATTTT,CASRVQGFGQPQHF
-,TRBV28,TRBJ1-2,few,TGTGCCAGCAGTTTATTAGACGATGGCTACACCTTC,CASSLLDDGYTF
TRBD2,TRBV7-2,TRBJ2-3,-,TGTGCCAGCAGCTTAGCCCGTATAGCGGGAGATAAGACAGATACGCAGTATTTT,CASSLARIAGDKTDTQYF
-,TRBV28,TRBJ2-1,-,TGTGCCAGCAGCGTTGGCGATGAGCAGTTCTTC,CASSVGDEQFF
-,TRBV19,TRBJ1-5,-,TGTGCCAGTAGTATGGCCGGGCTCAAGACTTTTCAGCCCCAGCATTTT,CASSMAGLKTFQPQHF
-,TRBV7-9,TRBJ1-1,-,TGTGCCAGCAGCTTCGGACGCGACACTGAAGCTTTCTTT,CASSFGRDTEAFF
-,TRBV6-1,TRBJ2-3,once,TGTGCCAGCAGTGAAGTGAAAGGCCCCGCGCGTACGCAGTATTTT,CASSEVKGPARTQYF
-,TRBV12-5,TRBJ2-2,-,TGTGCTAGTGGTCTGGAACACACCGGGGAGCTGTTTTTT,CASGLEHTGELFF
-,TRBV9,TRBJ2-2,-,TGTGCCAGCAGCGTGAGGGGGCCTAGCGGATCGAACACCGGGGAGCTGTTTTTT,CASSVRGPSGSNTGELFF
-,TRBV9,TRBJ2-5,few,TGTGCCAGCAGCGGCCGGACAGAAGAGACCCAGTACTTC,CASSGRTEETQYF
TRBD2,TRBV4-1,TRBJ2-1,few,TGCGCCAGCAGCCAAGGAAGCGGGGGGCAAGGGATTTATGAGCAGTTCTTC,CASSQGSGGQGIYEQFF
-,TRBV5-3,TRBJ1-1,-,TGTGCCAGAAGCCTACAGGGTACTGAAGCTTTCTTT,CARSLQGTEAFF
TRBD1,TRBV9,TRBJ1-2,-,TGTGCCAGCAGCGATGGGACAGGAAACTATGGCTACACCTTC,CASSDGTGNYGYTF
TRBD1,TRBV7-3,TRBJ1-5,once,TGTGCCAGCAGCGAAACAGGGGCCCCCAATCAGCCCCAGCATTTT,CASSETGAPNQPQHF
TRBD2,TRBV4-2,TRBJ2-7,-,TGTGCCAGCAGCCACAATAGCGGGGGGCAGGGCGAGCAGTACTTC,CASSHNSGGQGEQYF
-,TRBV2,TRBJ2-1,-,TGTGCCAGCAGTCGTTTTGAAAGGAACAATGAGCAGTTCTTC,CASSRFERNNEQFF
-,TRBV15,TRBJ2-5,few,TGTGCCACCAGCAGAGATGTGAGTCCGGCGGAGACCCAGTACTTC,CATSRDVSPAETQYF
-,TRBV6-5,TRBJ2-7,few,TGTGCCAGCAGCCATTCCCTGGAGCAGTACTTC,CASSHSLEQYF
TRBD2,TRBV28,TRBJ2-7,-,TGTGCCAGCACCACGGGGGAAGCGGGAGTCCACGAGCAGTACTTC,CASTTGEAGVHEQYF
-,TRBV7-2,TRBJ2-7,-,TGTGCCAGCAGCTTAGCGCCCACAATCTACGAGCAGTACTTC,CASSLAPTIYEQYF
-,TRBV4-1,TRBJ2-1,-,TGCGCCAGCAGCCAAGATTTAGCGAATGAGCAGTTCTTC,CASSQDLANEQFF
-,TRBV7-8,TRBJ2-4,-,TGTGCCAGCAGCTTGGGGCCGGTTTTGGGGGAAGACATTCAGTACTTC,CASSLGPVLGEDIQYF
-,TRBV2,TRBJ2-5,-,TGTGCCAGCAGTGAGGGGGGACGAATCCTCATCCAAGAGACCCAGTACTTC,CASSEGGRILIQETQYF
TRBD1,TRBV18,TRBJ1-1,-,TGTGCCAGCTCACCACGGACAGGGAACACTGAAGCTTTCTTT,CASSPRTGNTEAFF
-,TRBV9,TRBJ1-1,-,TGTGCCAGCAGCGCACTCAGAGCCCGGGACACTGAAGCTTTCTTT,CASSALRARDTEAFF
-,TRBV30,TRBJ1-5,once,TGTGCCTGGAGTGTACAGACAGGCAATCAGCCCCAGCATTTT,CAWSVQTGNQPQHF